The next 30 T cell receptor beta chains were all read from a single sample in a study of blood T cells in healthy people across ages. A J-beta primer mix and a sample-barcoded 5' primer were used in a second PCR of about 7 to 12 cycles. TCRdb reprocessed the 5' RACE reads with MiXCR, giving one entry per CDR3 protein. The sample holds 1.5 million to 2 million distinct CDR3 sequences, roughly 28% seen once. The source material was blood. These receptors all come from a woman in her 30s in good health.

This chain joins TRBV28 and TRBJ1-2; D perhaps matches TRBD1 (6 bases). CDR1 and CDR2 (germline): MDHEN, SYDVKM. The V end lost 5 bases, the J end lost 5 bases, and 12 bases lay between the germline ends. This CDR3 has 13 residues. CDR3: CASSVDRKYGYTF. The CDR3 nucleotides are TGTGCCAGCAGTGTAGACAGGAAGTATGGCTACACCTTC.

This chain joins TRBV6-2 or TRBV6-3 and TRBJ2-1; 9 nucleotides line up with TRBD2. With 2 bases clipped from V and 6 bases from J, the junction kept 5 bases outside the gene matches. Looked up from germline, CDR1 is MNHEY and CDR2 is SVGEGT. The CDR3 is made up of 15 amino acids. CDR3 DNA sequence: TGTGCCAGCAGTTACGGGCTAGCGGGGCTCAATGAGCAGTTCTTC. It yields the protein CASSYGLAGLNEQFF.

The chain couples TRBV20-1 to TRBJ2-1, with 12 bases fitting TRBD2. Trimming removed 6 bases from V and 5 bases from J; junction bases left unmatched: 8. Germline V lookup: CDR1 DFQATT, CDR2 SNEGSKA (reference sequence). This CDR3 is built from 15 residues. Written as DNA, the CDR3 is TGCAGTGCCTCCACTAGCGGGGGGAATCACAATGAGCAGTTCTTC. This gives the protein CSASTSGGNHNEQFF.

The J gene is TRBJ1-3, the V gene TRBV24-1; D is possibly TRBD1 (5 bases). The ends were cut back, 5 bases at V and 4 bases at J, with 29 bases in the middle. The CDR3 contains 20 residues. The germline gives CDR1 KGHDR, CDR2 SFDVKD. Written as DNA, the CDR3 is TGTGCCACCAGTGCTACTCCGAGGAGACTGACCGGGACCGAAGGAAACACCATATATTTT. Its translation: CATSATPRRLTGTEGNTIYF.

The V call is TRBV20-1, the J call TRBJ1-2, with D perhaps matching TRBD1 (6 bases). V shed 3 bases and J shed 5 bases, with 13 bases lying between them. CDR1 is DFQATT, CDR2 SNEGSKA, per germline (reference sequence). CDR3 length: 13 residues. The CDR3 nucleotides are TGCAGTGCTAGGCCAACAGGGTTTTATGGCTACACCTTC. Translation gives CSARPTGFYGYTF.

Notes on this clonotype: The junction departs from germline at one end; a sequencing error may be responsible. The genes are TRBV5-5 and TRBJ1-2; D gene unclear. The CDR3 spans 15 residues. Germline assignment: CDR1 SGHKS and CDR2 YYEKEE (reference sequence). The chain's CDR3 is CASSLSTLGNYGYTF. CDR3 DNA: TGTGCTAGCAGCCTAAGTACGCTAGGGAACTATGGCTACACCTTC.

V usage is TRBV5-1 and J usage is TRBJ1-6, with D unclear. The CDR3 is made up of 15 amino acids. Between the trimmed V and J ends, which lost 0 bases and 3 bases, there was a span of 7 bases. Looked up from germline, CDR1 is SGHRS and CDR2 is YFSETQ. CDR3 bases: TGCGCCAGCAGCTTGGAAGTGGGCTATAATTCACCCCTCCACTTT. It translates to CASSLEVGYNSPLHF.

The chain uses TRBV5-1 and TRBJ2-5; D may match TRBD1 or TRBD2 (5 bases each). The CDR3 sequence is 14 residues long. Germline V lookup: CDR1 SGHRS, CDR2 YFSETQ. Trimming took off 3 bases at V and 3 bases at J, with 12 bases between the two ends. DNA of the CDR3: TGCGCCAGCAGCTCGGGGCCCCCGGAAGAGACCCAGTACTTC. Protein product: CASSSGPPEETQYF.

At least ten counts were recorded for this clonotype. CDR3 loop: CSARYQGIGLDTQYF. The CDR3, as DNA: TGCAGTGCTAGATACCAGGGGATAGGGTTAGATACGCAGTATTTT. This chain connects TRBV20-1 to TRBJ2-3, with D possibly TRBD1 on 6 matching bases. The CDR3 spans 15 residues. Germline assignment: CDR1 DFQATT and CDR2 SNEGSKA (reference sequence). V lost 2 bases and J 5 bases, leaving 17 bases between the germline ends.

This clonotype has just a few counts. This chain uses TRBV2 with TRBJ2-7; TRBD1 agrees at 9 bases. CDR1 is SNHLY, CDR2 FYNNEI, per germline. V lost 7 bases and J lost 5; bases outside the gene matches: 12. This CDR3 is built from 15 residues. CDR3 sequence reads: CASTGQGMGSNEQYF. The DNA for the CDR3 is TGTGCCAGCACTGGACAGGGGATGGGGTCTAACGAGCAGTACTTC.

A word on this clonotype: A much larger clone lies a single base off, so this may be a read error. The CDR3 sequence: CASRPCGTGNYGYTF. The CDR3 DNA reads TGTGCCAGCAGACCGTGTGGGACAGGAAACTATGGCTACACCTTC. The chain combines TRBV12-3 or TRBV12-4 with TRBJ1-2; 8 positions match TRBD1. The CDR3 consists of 15 residues. V lost 6 bases and J lost 2; bases outside the gene matches: 8.

The chain uses TRBV9 and TRBJ2-5; the D gene is possibly TRBD2 (6 bases). There are 15 residues in the CDR3. V shed 0 bases and J shed 4 bases, with 13 bases lying between them. Germline-derived CDR1 and CDR2 are SGDLS and YYNGEE. The CDR3 here is CASSVGEGGGETQYF. CDR3 nucleotides: TGTGCCAGCAGCGTAGGTGAGGGAGGTGGAGAGACCCAGTACTTC.

In DNA, the CDR3 is TGTGCCAGCAGTTTCGCACAGGGAGATGAAAAACTGTTTTTT. Its protein is CASSFAQGDEKLFF. The chain employs TRBV28 and TRBJ1-4; possible D gene TRBD1, 6 bases. The CDR3 has 14 amino acids. Trimming removed 3 bases from V and 6 bases from J, with 11 bases in between. Germline CDR1 and CDR2: MDHEN and SYDVKM.

This chain joins TRBV5-1 and TRBJ2-7, with D possibly matching TRBD1 (5 bases). Trimming cost V 3 bases and J 3 bases, with 7 bases left between them. Germline CDR1 and CDR2: SGHRS and YFSETQ. The CDR3 consists of 12 residues. The CDR3 region is CASSCDSYEQYF. The CDR3 DNA sequence: TGCGCCAGCAGCTGCGACAGCTACGAGCAGTACTTC.

This clonotype was counted between two and nine times. The genes are TRBV5-4 and TRBJ1-1; no clear D gene. The CDR3 is 15 amino acids. Trimming cost V 0 bases and J 1 base, with 10 bases left between them. Germline V gives CDR1 SGHNT, CDR2 YYREEE (reference sequence). CDR3 DNA: TGTGCCAGCAGCTTGGCACGCCGGGGGAACACTGAAGCTTTCTTT. It translates to CASSLARRGNTEAFF.

This clonotype occurred many times. This chain joins TRBV10-3 and TRBJ2-7; TRBD2 matches 12 bases. Trimming took 5 bases from V and 2 from J; bases not matched to a gene: 7. This CDR3 is built from 16 residues. Germline V CDR1 and CDR2: ENHRY, SYGVKD. DNA for the CDR3: TGTGCCATCAGTCCCCGTCTAGCGGGGGGGACCTACGAGCAGTACTTC. The encoded protein is CAISPRLAGGTYEQYF.

This rearrangement joins TRBV20-1 to TRBJ2-7; D ambiguous. CDR3 size: 15 residues. V lost 4 bases to trimming and J lost 2 bases, with 18 bases between them. Germline V gene data show CDR1 as DFQATT and CDR2 as SNEGSKA (reference sequence). The CDR3 is CSATDVGLSPYEQYF. The CDR3 DNA reads TGCAGTGCTACTGATGTTGGATTATCCCCCTACGAGCAGTACTTC.

Concerning this clonotype: This may be a read error, as it is one base from a much larger clone. Since the CDR3 does not end with the conserved phenylalanine or tryptophan, this likely comes from a read error. The rearrangement uses TRBV12-5 and TRBJ2-4; D not certain. Germline loops: CDR1 LGHNT, CDR2 FRNRAP. Trimming took off 6 bases at V and 0 bases at J, with 12 bases between the two ends. CDR3 length equals 15 residues. The CDR3 reads CASGSSELAKNIQYS. The CDR3 nucleotides read TGTGCTAGTGGGTCATCCGAGCTAGCCAAAAACATTCAGTACTCC.

This clonotype was detected a few times. The V gene is TRBV7-9, the J gene TRBJ2-3, with TRBD2 matching over 10 bases. The germline V gene has CDR1 SEHNR and CDR2 FQNEAQ (reference sequence). The CDR3 is 15 amino acids. J lost 4 bases, V lost 5 bases, and 6 bases had no gene match. CDR3 nucleotides: TGTGCCAGCAGCAAAGCTAGCGGGAGCCCAGATACGCAGTATTTT. Its translation: CASSKASGSPDTQYF.

The rearrangement uses TRBV24-1 and TRBJ2-1; 10 nucleotides align to TRBD2. Trimming cost V 6 bases and J 6 bases; bases outside gene matches: 13. CDR1 is KGHDR and CDR2 is SFDVKD in the germline V gene. This CDR3 region has 17 residues. CDR3 loop: CATSSPLAGGNFNEQFF. For the CDR3, the DNA is TGTGCCACCAGTTCCCCATTAGCGGGGGGAAATTTCAATGAGCAGTTCTTC.

This clonotype occurred many times. Here the CDR3 DNA reads TGCAGTGCTGGCAGGGACGGTGGTTACGAGCAGTACTTC. This encodes CSAGRDGGYEQYF. The chain is built from TRBV20-1 and TRBJ2-7; D may be TRBD1 or TRBD2 (5 bases each). Germline V CDR1 and CDR2: DFQATT, SNEGSKA (reference sequence). Trimming removed 5 bases at V and 4 bases at J, with 15 bases between. The CDR3 runs 13 residues.

This clonotype was recorded a few times. This rearrangement joins TRBV20-1 to TRBJ1-2, with D unresolved. V lost 5 bases and J 3 bases, leaving 22 bases between the germline ends. Germline CDR1 and CDR2: DFQATT and SNEGSKA (reference sequence). CDR3 size: 16 residues. CDR3 DNA sequence: TGCAGTGCTCGCCCACCTTCGCGGAGGGCCCACTATGGCTACACCTTC. This gives the protein CSARPPSRRAHYGYTF.

V is TRBV12-3 or TRBV12-4 and J is TRBJ1-2; no clear D. The CDR3 length is 13 residues. The ends were cut back, 3 bases at V and 6 bases at J, with 11 bases in the middle. CDR3 sequence reads: CASSLIVVNGYTF. The CDR3 DNA reads TGTGCCAGCAGTTTGATAGTTGTTAATGGCTACACCTTC.

This sequence joins TRBV28 and TRBJ2-7; D remains unclear. V was pared by 6 bases and J by 4 bases, with 7 bases between. This CDR3 has 11 amino acids. Germline V gene sequence: CDR1 MDHEN, CDR2 SYDVKM. CDR3 bases: TGTGCCAGCAGGGAGTTGTACGAGCAGTACTTC. It codes for CASRELYEQYF.

This clonotype was seen a few times. The chain carries TRBV4-3 and TRBJ1-1; D is ambiguous. Trimming shortened V by 1 base and J by 0 bases, and 9 bases separated the two germline ends. This CDR3 comprises 15 residues. CDR1 and CDR2 (germline): LGHNA, YSLEER. The CDR3: CASSQGPLMNTEAFF. The CDR3 DNA sequence: TGCGCCAGCAGCCAAGGACCTCTAATGAACACTGAAGCTTTCTTT.

In regard to this clonotype: One junction end disagrees with the germline gene, perhaps due to a read error. The chain links TRBV12-5 to TRBJ2-3; D call uncertain. This CDR3 contains 12 residues. The germline V gene encodes CDR1 LGHNT and CDR2 FRNRAP. The CDR3 DNA follows: TGTGCTAGGGGTTTCAACACAGATACGCAGTATTTT. The encoded protein is CARGFNTDTQYF.

The chain couples TRBV20-1 to TRBJ2-3, with 10 positions matching TRBD2. This CDR3 comprises 16 residues. V shed 8 bases, J shed 2 bases, and the junction held 13 bases outside the gene matches. CDR1 and CDR2 (germline): DFQATT, SNEGSKA (reference sequence). In DNA, the CDR3 is TGCAGTACTATACTCCCAGCGGGAGGGCACACAGATACGCAGTATTTT. It is translated as CSTILPAGGHTDTQYF.

The V gene is TRBV2, the J gene TRBJ2-5; 8 nucleotides match TRBD1. Trimming removed 4 bases from V and 5 bases from J; junction bases left unmatched: 9. Looked up from germline, CDR1 is SNHLY and CDR2 is FYNNEI. The CDR3 runs 15 residues. This CDR3 is CASSVAQGVGETQYF. Here the CDR3 DNA reads TGTGCCAGCAGTGTGGCACAGGGGGTAGGGGAGACCCAGTACTTC.

The chain carries TRBV20-1 and TRBJ2-1; 10 nucleotides agree with TRBD2. The junction had 5 bases not matched to a gene; V was cut back by 1 base and J by 8 bases. Germline V gene sequence: CDR1 DFQATT, CDR2 SNEGSKA (reference sequence). The CDR3 spans 14 residues. The CDR3 protein is CSARVPSGGYEQFF. The CDR3 nucleotides are TGCAGTGCTAGAGTCCCTAGCGGGGGTTATGAGCAGTTCTTC.

This clonotype has just a few counts. This chain links TRBV12-3 or TRBV12-4 with TRBJ1-2, with a tentative D call TRBD1 (6 bases). Trimming removed 0 bases from V and 8 bases from J, with 16 bases in between. This CDR3 region has 15 residues. CDR3 in DNA: TGTGCCAGCAGTTTAGCGGGGGGCCCGGCGCGGGGCTACACCTTC. Translated: CASSLAGGPARGYTF.